The 24 T cell receptor beta chains below come from one sample, sequenced in a study of T-cell reconstitution after alpha-beta-depleted transplantation in children. The TCRbeta library was prepared with unique molecular identifiers. A single record per CDR3 protein comes from TCRdb applying MiXCR to the PCR reads. Of some 390,000 distinct CDR3 sequences detected, over 20% appear once; the ten largest clones hold 3.5% to 4%. Sequenced material: PBMCs from the stem cell graft donor, taken from the stem cell graft. All receptors derive from a human donor who donated a stem cell graft to a child with acute myeloid leukemia.

This sequence joins TRBV6-1 and TRBJ2-7, with 8 nucleotides matching TRBD2. The CDR3 consists of 15 residues. The germline CDR1 and CDR2 sequences are MNHNS and SASEGT. V lost 7 bases, J lost 5 bases, and 13 bases stayed unmatched. CDR3 DNA: TGTGCCAGCACCATACCGGGACTAGGAGGTAACGAGCAGTACTTC. It codes for CASTIPGLGGNEQYF.

V is TRBV4-1 and J is TRBJ2-3; 11 bases fit TRBD2. V lost 3 bases, J lost 0 bases, and 5 bases stayed unmatched. The CDR3 is made up of 17 amino acids. CDR1 and CDR2 (germline): MGHRA, YSYEKL. The CDR3 loop reads CASSHMTSGTSTDTQYF. CDR3 DNA: TGCGCCAGCAGCCATATGACTAGCGGGACTAGCACAGATACGCAGTATTTT.

This clonotype showed up many times. The chain recombines TRBV12-3 or TRBV12-4 with TRBJ2-1; TRBD2 matches 7 bases. The CDR3 sequence is 12 residues long. V shed 6 bases, J shed 9 bases, and the junction held 5 bases outside the gene matches. The CDR3 region is CASSRTRGEQFF. The CDR3 nucleotides are TGTGCCAGCAGCCGGACTAGGGGTGAGCAGTTCTTC.

V usage is TRBV5-5 and J usage is TRBJ2-1; TRBD2 matches 7 bases. The V and J ends lost 0 bases and 5 bases, in that order; junction bases with no gene match: 8. The CDR3 runs 16 residues. Germline V gene data show CDR1 as SGHKS and CDR2 as YYEKEE (reference sequence). CDR3 sequence: CASSLGWLAADNEQFF. The DNA of the CDR3 is TGTGCCAGCAGCTTGGGTTGGCTAGCGGCCGACAATGAGCAGTTCTTC.

This clonotype came up a few times. The V call is TRBV20-1, the J call TRBJ1-1; TRBD1 is a possible D gene (6 bases). Germline-derived CDR1 and CDR2 are DFQATT and SNEGSKA (reference sequence). The CDR3 has 14 amino acids. V lost 6 bases to trimming and J lost 1 base, with 15 bases between them. The CDR3 coding sequence is TGCAGTGCAAAGCCCGACAGGAGGAACACTGAAGCTTTCTTT. It codes for CSAKPDRRNTEAFF.

In this sample, this clonotype turned up a few times. The V and J genes are TRBV28 and TRBJ2-1; D uncertain. The CDR3 is made up of 15 amino acids. Trimming left V 6 bases short and J 4 bases short, with 16 bases between. Germline V gene lookup returns CDR1 MDHEN and CDR2 SYDVKM. The CDR3: CASSSRFTKYNEQFF. The CDR3 bases are TGTGCCAGCAGCTCCCGATTCACTAAGTACAATGAGCAGTTCTTC.

Many counts were recorded for this clonotype. The rearrangement uses TRBV20-1 and TRBJ2-7, with 9 bases that match TRBD2. V shed 6 bases, J shed 3 bases, and the junction held 9 bases outside the gene matches. This CDR3 has 14 residues. Germline V gene data show CDR1 as DFQATT and CDR2 as SNEGSKA (reference sequence). CDR3: CSAGGLAGDYEQYF. The DNA of the CDR3 is TGCAGTGCGGGGGGTTTAGCGGGAGACTACGAGCAGTACTTC.

This clonotype was seen more than once but under ten times. Here the CDR3 DNA reads TGCAGTGCTGGGGAGGCAGGGATTACTGAAGCTTTCTTT. This codes for CSAGEAGITEAFF. The rearrangement links TRBV20-1 to TRBJ1-1; D is possibly TRBD1 (5 bases). This CDR3 is 13 amino acids long. V was shortened by 5 bases and J by 5 bases, with 15 bases between the two germline ends. Germline CDR1 DFQATT, CDR2 SNEGSKA (reference sequence).

The CDR3 protein is CASSLDQAGVRNEQFF. The CDR3 DNA reads as TGCGCCAGCAGCTTGGACCAAGCGGGAGTAAGAAATGAGCAGTTCTTC. The rearrangement uses TRBV4-1 and TRBJ2-1, with 8 bases lining up with TRBD2. The CDR3 contains 16 residues. Trimming at V came to 5 bases and at J to 7 bases, leaving 13 bases not matched to a gene. Germline V CDR1 and CDR2: MGHRA, YSYEKL.

This clonotype was seen repeatedly, ten times or more. This chain links TRBV6-5 with TRBJ2-7; D unclear. The CDR3 has 15 amino acids. V was pared by 0 bases and J by 4 bases, with 13 bases between. CDR1 and CDR2 (germline): MNHEY, SVGAGI. CDR3 sequence: CASSYSRRWAYEQYF. The DNA for the CDR3 is TGTGCCAGCAGTTACTCACGGAGATGGGCGTACGAGCAGTACTTC.

This clonotype was found many times. The genes are TRBV10-3 and TRBJ2-1; possible D gene TRBD2, 6 bases. This CDR3 has 12 amino acids. The germline V and J ends were trimmed by 8 bases and 9 bases, with 14 bases remaining between them. Per the germline V gene, CDR1 is ENHRY and CDR2 is SYGVKD. The CDR3 DNA sequence: TGTGCCATCGGGTGGGACGGGGGTGAGCAGTTCTTC. Its protein product is CAIGWDGGEQFF.

CDR3 protein: CASSAGVSYGYTF. The CDR3 bases are TGTGCCAGCAGTGCGGGTGTGAGCTATGGCTACACCTTC. The V gene is TRBV2, the J gene TRBJ1-2, with no clear D. Trimming cost V 4 bases and J 4 bases, with 10 bases left between them. The CDR3 extends over 13 amino acids. The germline V gene has CDR1 SNHLY and CDR2 FYNNEI.

This clonotype occurred many times. The chain uses TRBV12-3 or TRBV12-4 and TRBJ1-1; D gene uncertain. The CDR3 spans 14 residues. Trimming left V 2 bases short and J 0 bases short, with 7 bases between. The CDR3 is CASSLTHLNTEAFF. The CDR3 DNA follows: TGTGCCAGCAGTTTAACGCACCTGAACACTGAAGCTTTCTTT.

Concerning this clonotype itself: At one end, the junction sequence differs from germline, possibly due to a read error. V and J are TRBV15 and TRBJ1-3; no reliable D call. The CDR3 sequence is 15 residues long. Germline-derived CDR1 and CDR2 are LNHNV and YYDKDF (reference sequence). CDR3 coding DNA: TGTGCCACCAGCAGAGACGATTCCTCTGGAAACACCGTATATTTT. Amino acid sequence: CATSRDDSSGNTVYF.

A word on this clonotype: An end of the junction differs from the germline gene, which may be a read error. The V and J genes are TRBV7-9 and TRBJ1-1; D ambiguous. Germline V lookup: CDR1 SEHNR, CDR2 FQNEAQ (reference sequence). This CDR3 spans 12 amino acids. This CDR3 reads CASTLVRTEAFF. DNA for the CDR3: TGTGCCAGCACCTTAGTTAGGACTGAAGCTTTCTTT.

The rearrangement joins TRBV20-1 to TRBJ2-1, with TRBD2 matching 9 bases. Trimming took 1 base from V and 1 from J; bases not matched to a gene: 11. CDR3 length: 18 amino acids. Germline V CDR1 and CDR2: DFQATT, SNEGSKA (reference sequence). For the CDR3, the DNA is TGCAGTGCTAGAGCGATGAGAGGCGGGAGGGTTTCCTACAATGAGCAGTTCTTC. Translation gives CSARAMRGGRVSYNEQFF.

The rearrangement joins TRBV12-3 or TRBV12-4 to TRBJ2-1, with 7 bases lining up with TRBD2. The V and J ends lost 6 bases and 10 bases, in that order; junction bases with no gene match: 6. This CDR3 has 12 amino acids. CDR3 sequence reads: CASSPGLGEQFF. As DNA, the CDR3 is TGTGCCAGCAGCCCCGGACTAGGGGAGCAGTTCTTC.

The chain couples TRBV20-1 to TRBJ2-3; 9 positions match TRBD2. The CDR3 is 16 residues long. The J segment lost 4 bases and the V segment lost 5 bases, leaving 13 bases of the junction unmatched. Germline CDR1 is DFQATT and CDR2 is SNEGSKA (reference sequence). The CDR3 nucleotides read TGCAGTGCTCCCGCCCGGTGGCGGGAGGGCGCAGATACGCAGTATTTT. Translated, it gives CSAPARWREGADTQYF.

In its sample, this clonotype was seen a few times. The V call is TRBV6-5, the J call TRBJ2-1, with TRBD2 matching over 9 bases. The V segment lost 0 bases and the J segment 2 bases; nucleotides outside the gene matches: 8. The CDR3 is 18 residues long. Germline-derived CDR1 and CDR2 are MNHEY and SVGAGI. The DNA of the CDR3 is TGTGCCAGCAGTTACTCGGGGGCGGCTAGCGGGGCCTACAATGAGCAGTTCTTC. This sequence encodes CASSYSGAASGAYNEQFF.

This clonotype has more than one count but fewer than ten. J is TRBJ2-7 and V is TRBV28, with 8 bases that match TRBD1. The CDR3 consists of 16 residues. Germline CDR1 reads MDHEN; CDR2 reads SYDVKM. The V gene end was trimmed by 4 bases and the J gene end by 4 bases; junction bases not matched to a gene: 12. This chain's CDR3 is CASSWGPGTGYYEQYF. The CDR3 region has the DNA TGTGCCAGCAGTTGGGGCCCCGGGACAGGTTATTACGAGCAGTACTTC.

This sequence joins TRBV18 and TRBJ1-1; 8 bases are shared with TRBD1. This CDR3 is built from 14 residues. CDR1 and CDR2 from the germline V gene are KGHSH and LQKENI. With V trimmed by 1 base and J by 5 bases, 3 bases remained unmatched. The CDR3 nucleotides read TGTGCCAGCTCACCACGGACAGGGAGAACTGAAGCTTTCTTT. The encoded protein is CASSPRTGRTEAFF.

This clonotype appeared many times. The chain has TRBV20-1 and TRBJ2-5; 12 bases line up with TRBD2. The CDR3 length is 14 residues. Germline lookup yields CDR1 DFQATT and CDR2 SNEGSKA (reference sequence). With 3 bases clipped from V and 4 bases from J, the junction kept 3 bases outside the gene matches. The CDR3 is CSASVLAGGETQYF. The CDR3 bases are TGCAGTGCTAGTGTACTAGCGGGAGGAGAGACCCAGTACTTC.

The chain couples TRBV29-1 to TRBJ2-7; TRBD1 might be the D (6 bases). Germline-derived CDR1 and CDR2 are SQVTM and ANQGSEA. This CDR3 has 17 residues. Between the trimmed V and J ends, which lost 1 base and 1 base, there was a span of 20 bases. CDR3 in amino acids: CSVEGATGSKGSYEQYF. DNA of the CDR3: TGCAGCGTTGAAGGTGCCACAGGGTCCAAGGGTTCCTACGAGCAGTACTTC.

The chain joins TRBV5-1 to TRBJ2-7; 8 bases are shared with TRBD1. With V trimmed by 4 bases and J by 2 bases, 5 bases remained unmatched. This CDR3 region has 14 residues. Germline-derived CDR1 and CDR2 are SGHRS and YFSETQ. CDR3 in amino acids: CASSAGQGPYEQYF. DNA for the CDR3: TGCGCCAGCAGCGCCGGACAGGGTCCCTACGAGCAGTACTTC.